The clone carrying this T cell receptor (beta chain) has a count of ten or more. The target antigen is unknown. These data come from a study of T cells after yellow fever vaccination. About the research overall: Fractions containing few cells were prepared with SMART-Seq v4 Ultra Low Input. Regarding the study as a whole: Clonotype sharing between CD4 and CD8 compartments was small. Abundant contaminating clonotypes from the bulk population could appear in FACS-sorted repertoires.

This CDR3 contains 16 residues. Germline values: CDR1 SGHVS, CDR2 FQNEAQ. V gave up 4 bases and J gave up 1 base, with 16 bases separating them. In making TCR cDNA, 5'RACE template switching added a universal primer site and UMIs to it. TCRdb analysed the 5' RACE reads with MiXCR anew, one entry per CDR3 protein. The sample holds about 220,000 distinct CDR3 sequences, around 3.1% seen once. The chain joins TRBV7-8 to TRBJ1-1; D remains ambiguous. The sample here was CD4+ T cells sorted from PBMCs, taken 10 days after the yellow fever booster vaccination. The sequence was obtained from a man aged 18 to 30 who received the YFV17D yellow fever vaccine. The CDR3 bases are TGTGCCAGCAGCTCGTACTCCTTTGGTGCGAACACTGAAGCTTTCTTT. Protein product: CASSSYSFGANTEAFF.